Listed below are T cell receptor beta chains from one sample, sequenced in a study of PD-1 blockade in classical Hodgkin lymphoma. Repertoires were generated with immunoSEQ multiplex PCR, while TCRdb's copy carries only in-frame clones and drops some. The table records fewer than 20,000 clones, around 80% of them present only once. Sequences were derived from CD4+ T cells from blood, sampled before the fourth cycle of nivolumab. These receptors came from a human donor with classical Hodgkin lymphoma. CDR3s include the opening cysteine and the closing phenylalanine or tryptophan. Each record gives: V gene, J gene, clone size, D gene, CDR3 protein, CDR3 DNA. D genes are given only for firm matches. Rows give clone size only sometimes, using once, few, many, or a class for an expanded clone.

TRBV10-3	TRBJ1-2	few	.	CAISDIGAGYTF	TGTGCCATCAGTGATATCGGGGCTGGCTACACCTTC
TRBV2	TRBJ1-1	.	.	CASSVSTLNTEAFF	TGTGCCAGCAGTGTATCGACCTTGAACACTGAAGCTTTCTTT
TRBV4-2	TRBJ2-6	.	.	CASSQEGGGVVAGANVLTF	TGTGCCAGCAGCCAAGAGGGAGGAGGAGTAGTCGCTGGGGCCAACGTCCTGACTTTC
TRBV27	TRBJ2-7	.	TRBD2	CASSFARGLAGGRYEQYF	TGTGCCAGCAGTTTCGCCCGGGGACTAGCGGGAGGAAGGTACGAGCAGTACTTC
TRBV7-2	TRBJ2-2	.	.	CASSSPSRANTGELFF	TGTGCCAGCAGCTCCCCCTCCAGGGCGAACACCGGGGAGCTGTTTTTT
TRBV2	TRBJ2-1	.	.	CASRPTQGGTYNEQFF	TGTGCCAGCAGACCCACCCAGGGGGGGACCTACAATGAGCAGTTCTTC
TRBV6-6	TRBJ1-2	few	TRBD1	CASSSMTGGNYGYTF	TGTGCCAGCAGTTCGATGACAGGGGGGAACTATGGCTACACCTTC
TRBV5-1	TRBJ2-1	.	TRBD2	CASSLIAGDGTYNEQFF	TGCGCCAGCAGCTTGATAGCGGGAGATGGGACCTACAATGAGCAGTTCTTC
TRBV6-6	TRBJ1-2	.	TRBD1	CASSHGGQGTYTF	TGTGCCAGCAGTCATGGGGGACAGGGCACCTACACCTTC
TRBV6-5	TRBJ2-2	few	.	CASRGGTTTGELFF	TGTGCCAGCAGAGGGGGGACTACGACCGGGGAGCTGTTTTTT
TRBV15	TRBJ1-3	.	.	CATSRVRGPSGNTIYF	TGTGCCACCAGCAGAGTTCGGGGGCCCTCTGGAAACACCATATATTTT
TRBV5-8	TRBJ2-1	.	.	CASSLEGRSYNEQFF	TGTGCCAGCAGCTTGGAGGGCAGATCCTACAATGAGCAGTTCTTC
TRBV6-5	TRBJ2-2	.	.	CASSNGAGSTGELFF	TGTGCCAGCAGCAACGGGGCGGGCTCCACCGGGGAGCTGTTTTTT
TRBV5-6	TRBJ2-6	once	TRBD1	CASSLGQPGANVLTF	TGTGCCAGCAGCCTGGGACAGCCTGGGGCCAACGTCCTGACTTTC
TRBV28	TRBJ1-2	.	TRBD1	CASSTGTGFVYGYTF	TGTGCCAGCAGTACCGGGACAGGGTTTGTCTATGGCTACACCTTC
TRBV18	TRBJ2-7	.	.	CASSPMGSEQYF	TGTGCCAGCTCACCAATGGGATCCGAGCAGTACTTC
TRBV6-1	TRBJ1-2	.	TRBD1	CASSRTGGNYGYTF	TGTGCCAGCAGTCGGACAGGAGGGAACTATGGCTACACCTTC
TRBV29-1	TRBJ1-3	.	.	CSVEDSFSGNTIYF	TGCAGCGTAGAAGACAGTTTCTCTGGAAACACCATATATTTT
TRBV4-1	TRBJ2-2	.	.	CASSHWEVGTGELFF	TGCGCCAGCAGCCACTGGGAGGTCGGGACCGGGGAGCTGTTTTTT
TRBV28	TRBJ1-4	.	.	CASSLWPDTLATNEKLFF	TGTGCCAGCAGTTTATGGCCCGACACCCTTGCAACTAATGAAAAACTGTTTTTT
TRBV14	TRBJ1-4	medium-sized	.	CASSQDPGGNEKLFF	TGTGCCAGCAGCCAAGATCCGGGCGGCAATGAAAAACTGTTTTTT
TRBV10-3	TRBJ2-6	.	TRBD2	CAITGTNSGANVLTF	TGTGCCATCACTGGGACTAACTCTGGGGCCAACGTCCTGACTTTC
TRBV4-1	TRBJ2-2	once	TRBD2	CASSQGGLANTGELFF	TGCGCCAGCAGCCAAGGTGGACTAGCGAACACCGGGGAGCTGTTTTTT
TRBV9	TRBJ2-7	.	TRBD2	CASSLAGLSYEQYF	TGTGCCAGCAGCCTAGCGGGATTGTCCTACGAGCAGTACTTC
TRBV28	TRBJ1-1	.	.	CASSLGTWEGEAFF	TGTGCCAGCAGTTTAGGAACCTGGGAAGGTGAAGCTTTCTTT